This record covers a single T cell receptor (beta chain). What it binds is unknown. A much more abundant neighbour one base away suggests this may be a read error. The CDR3 ends on some other residue instead of the conserved phenylalanine or tryptophan, so this is likely a read error. With 1 base removed from V and 5 bases from J, the gap between germline ends came to 14 bases. The CDR3 has 15 residues. Germline assignment: CDR1 SEHNR and CDR2 FQNEAQ (reference sequence). Researchers took RNA transcripts and amplified the TCR beta CDR3 regions from them. A first-round RT-PCR of the TCR CDR3 used the HTBI primer set. TCRdb itself ran the multiplex PCR reads through MiXCR, one entry per CDR3 protein. This table has over 450,000 distinct CDR3 sequences, approximately 15% appearing once. This entry comes from a study of T cells in Graves' hyperthyroidism and ophthalmopathy. About the study: Staff took peripheral blood when the initial diagnosis was made, before any treatment began.

Whole-study findings and limits: The model made its ophthalmopathy prediction, and onset followed a median approximately 7 months later. Separation of ophthalmopathy from stable hyperthyroidism was achieved by a 13 V-J model.

Patients showing uncontrolled infection, other autoimmune disease, pregnancy or lactation were ineligible. The TCR comes from a young woman with Graves' hyperthyroidism. Source material: blood. The chain is built from TRBV7-9 and TRBJ2-5; D remains ambiguous. The CDR3 DNA reads TGTGCCAGCAGCTTAGGAGGCGCGACAAAGGAGACCCAGTACCTC. Protein product: CASSLGGATKETQYL.